These 31 T cell receptor beta chains were all obtained from the same sample, sequenced in a study of blood T cell repertoires in COVID-19. Using immunoSEQ multiplex PCR, the repertoire was profiled, and TCRdb retains in-frame clones only, with some absent. The sample has around 210,000 clones, around 80% seen once. Material for sequencing was peripheral blood. The receptors stem from a woman older than 75 with COVID-19, enrolled during active disease.

The V gene is TRBV20-1, the J gene TRBJ1-1; the D gene is possibly TRBD1 (5 bases). Trimming pared 6 bases from V and 6 bases from J, leaving 11 bases between. In germline, CDR1 is DFQATT, CDR2 SNEGSKA (reference sequence). The CDR3 covers 11 residues. Here the CDR3 reads CSAREGPEAFF. The CDR3 nucleotides are TGCAGTGCCAGGGAGGGCCCTGAAGCTTTCTTT.

This sequence joins TRBV5-1 and TRBJ1-1; tentatively, D is TRBD1 (5 bases). Germline CDR1 is SGHRS and CDR2 is YFSETQ. V gave up 3 bases and J gave up 1 base, with 7 bases separating them. The CDR3 is 13 residues long. As DNA, the CDR3 is TGCGCCAGCAGCTGGACACAGAACACTGAAGCTTTCTTT. Translation: CASSWTQNTEAFF.

The chain recombines TRBV24-1 with TRBJ1-1; tentatively, D is TRBD1 (6 bases). The CDR3 extends over 13 amino acids. The V gene's germline CDR1 is KGHDR and CDR2 SFDVKD. V dropped 7 bases and J dropped 0 bases, with 8 bases sitting between them. The CDR3 sequence is CATSGTMNTEAFF. The CDR3 DNA is TGTGCCACCAGCGGGACAATGAACACTGAAGCTTTCTTT.

The chain carries TRBV28 and TRBJ1-5, with a weak D call TRBD1 (5 bases). Trimming left V 5 bases short and J 4 bases short, with 15 bases between. Germline loops: CDR1 MDHEN, CDR2 SYDVKM. The CDR3 is made up of 15 amino acids. The CDR3: CASSPPGGGNQPQHF. The DNA of the CDR3 is TGTGCCAGCAGTCCCCCCGGGGGAGGGAATCAGCCCCAGCATTTT.

A single count supports this clone. The chain joins TRBV4-1 to TRBJ1-2; 8 bases are a match to TRBD1. The CDR3 has 15 amino acids. The V and J ends lost 4 bases and 0 bases, in that order; junction bases with no gene match: 4. Germline CDR1 reads MGHRA; CDR2 reads YSYEKL. In nucleotides, the CDR3 is TGCGCCAGCAGCCTCACGACAGGGGCTAACTATGGCTACACCTTC. It encodes CASSLTTGANYGYTF.

The chain employs TRBV3-1 (or the pseudogene TRBV3-2) and TRBJ2-5, with 9 bases aligning to TRBD2. Germline assignment: CDR1 LGHDT and CDR2 YNNKEL (reference sequence). V lost 4 bases and J lost 5; bases outside the gene matches: 8. This CDR3 region has 15 residues. The CDR3, as DNA: TGTGCCAGCAGCCCTGAAGCGGGGGGAGGGGAGACCCAGTACTTC. This gives the protein CASSPEAGGGETQYF.

The genes are TRBV6-5 and TRBJ2-7, with 10 bases identical to TRBD1. The CDR3 runs to 14 residues. With 6 bases clipped from V and 5 bases from J, the junction kept 7 bases outside the gene matches. Germline V gives CDR1 MNHEY, CDR2 SVGAGI. The DNA for the CDR3 is TGTGCCAGCAGAAGACAGGGGGCGTTAGACGAGCAGTACTTC. Translation gives CASRRQGALDEQYF.

This chain uses TRBV6-5 with TRBJ2-1, with D possibly being TRBD1 (5 bases). The germline V gene has CDR1 MNHEY and CDR2 SVGAGI. CDR3 length: 12 amino acids. The V end was cut by 2 bases, the J end by 9 bases, with 8 bases between. CDR3 residues: CASSYVDSEQFF. The CDR3 DNA reads TGTGCCAGCAGTTACGTCGACAGTGAGCAGTTCTTC.

V and J are TRBV6-5 and TRBJ2-1, with TRBD1 identical over 8 bases. The germline V gene encodes CDR1 MNHEY and CDR2 SVGAGI. The CDR3 consists of 15 residues. Trimming cost V 6 bases and J 6 bases; bases outside gene matches: 10. The CDR3 nucleotides read TGTGCCAGCAGACTGTACAGGGGGTCGAGCAATGAGCAGTTCTTC. This translates into CASRLYRGSSNEQFF.

The rearrangement joins TRBV27 to TRBJ1-1; D not resolved. Germline CDR1 and CDR2: MNHEY and SMNVEV (reference sequence). V was cut by 10 bases and J by 1 base, with 19 bases left in between. The CDR3 spans 15 residues. CDR3 nucleotide sequence: TGTGCCACCTCAAGGAACCAGGTGGGGAACACTGAAGCTTTCTTT. Amino acid sequence: CATSRNQVGNTEAFF.

CDR3 sequence: CASSPGDRENQPQHF. CDR3 coding DNA: TGCGCCAGCAGCCCTGGGGACAGGGAGAATCAGCCCCAGCATTTT. The genes are TRBV5-1 and TRBJ1-5; 9 bases are shared with TRBD1. CDR1 is SGHRS, CDR2 YFSETQ, per germline. J lost 4 bases, V lost 4 bases, and 6 bases had no gene match. The CDR3 spans 15 residues.

This clone was observed once. The V and J genes are TRBV5-1 and TRBJ2-1; TRBD2 aligns across 7 bases. The V gene end was trimmed by 5 bases and the J gene end by 4 bases; junction bases not matched to a gene: 6. This CDR3 comprises 14 residues. Germline CDR1 reads SGHRS; CDR2 reads YFSETQ. The CDR3 sequence: CASRGLADYNEQFF. The CDR3 DNA reads as TGCGCCAGCAGGGGTCTAGCGGATTACAATGAGCAGTTCTTC.

The chain recombines TRBV2 with TRBJ1-2; 8 bases match TRBD1. Germline CDR1 SNHLY, CDR2 FYNNEI. The CDR3 totals 14 residues. The ends lost 5 bases at V and 3 bases at J; junction bases unmatched: 5. The CDR3 loop reads CASSLGTGHYGYTF. The CDR3 DNA reads as TGTGCCAGCAGTCTAGGGACAGGACACTATGGCTACACCTTC.

This sequence joins TRBV18 and TRBJ2-3, with 8 bases that match TRBD2. The V and J ends lost 3 bases and 4 bases, in that order; junction bases with no gene match: 6. Per the germline V gene, CDR1 is KGHSH and CDR2 is LQKENI. This CDR3 has 15 amino acids. The CDR3 coding sequence is TGTGCCAGCTCACCCCCAGGGACTAGGTCAGATACGCAGTATTTT. Translated: CASSPPGTRSDTQYF.

The V gene is TRBV12-3 or TRBV12-4, the J gene TRBJ1-5; D remains unclear. This CDR3 has 12 residues. V shed 6 bases and J shed 1 base, with 4 bases lying between them. DNA of the CDR3: TGTGCCAGCAGGGCCAGCAATCAGCCCCAGCATTTT. Translated, it gives CASRASNQPQHF.

The chain combines TRBV5-4 with TRBJ2-1; 9 positions agree with TRBD2. V was clipped by 2 bases and J by 0 bases; unmatched bases: 3. Germline values: CDR1 SGHNT, CDR2 YYREEE (reference sequence). CDR3 length: 16 residues. CDR3: CASSFASGVSYNEQFF. As DNA, the CDR3 is TGTGCCAGCAGCTTTGCTAGCGGGGTCTCCTACAATGAGCAGTTCTTC. Supplemented by reference TRBV5-4 and TRBJ2-1, the full variable domain reads ETGVTQSPTHLIKTRGQQVTLRCSSQSGHNTVSWYQQALGQGPQFIFQYYREEENGRGNFPPRFSGLQFPNYSSELNVNALELDDSALYLCASSFASGVSYNEQFFGPGTRLTVL.

V and J are TRBV3-1 (or the pseudogene TRBV3-2) and TRBJ2-1, with D perhaps matching TRBD2 (6 bases). This CDR3 is built from 15 residues. Trimming took 1 base from V and 9 from J, leaving 16 bases between them. Germline CDR1 and CDR2: LGHDT and YNNKEL (reference sequence). The CDR3 sequence: CASSQAWGVGGEQFF. The CDR3 DNA is TGTGCCAGCAGCCAAGCCTGGGGGGTTGGGGGTGAGCAGTTCTTC.

The chain employs TRBV7-9 and TRBJ1-5; tentatively, D is TRBD1 (6 bases). V lost 5 bases, J lost 4 bases, and 12 bases lay in between. In germline, CDR1 is SEHNR, CDR2 FQNEAQ (reference sequence). The CDR3 has 14 amino acids. CDR3 residues: CASSPWDTNQPQHF. In DNA form, the CDR3 reads TGTGCCAGCAGCCCCTGGGACACTAATCAGCCCCAGCATTTT.

V gene TRBV6-1 combines with J gene TRBJ2-1, with D possibly matching TRBD2 (6 bases). The CDR3 length is 16 residues. V shed 2 bases and J shed 1 base, with 12 bases lying between them. Germline V gene sequence: CDR1 MNHNS, CDR2 SASEGT. The CDR3 loop reads CASSELGTRSYNEQFF. CDR3 coding DNA: TGTGCCAGCAGTGAATTAGGGACTCGTTCCTACAATGAGCAGTTCTTC.

V usage is TRBV5-1 and J usage is TRBJ2-3; tentatively, D is TRBD2 (5 bases). Looked up from germline, CDR1 is SGHRS and CDR2 is YFSETQ. V was shortened by 5 bases and J by 6 bases, with 10 bases between the two germline ends. The CDR3 contains 12 residues. CDR3 nucleotides: TGCGCCAGCAGTACCGGGAAGGATACGCAGTATTTT. Its protein is CASSTGKDTQYF.

This chain uses TRBV14 with TRBJ2-5; tentative D call: TRBD1 (5 bases). There are 15 residues in the CDR3. Germline lookup yields CDR1 SGHDN and CDR2 FVKESK. With 7 bases removed from V and 5 bases from J, the gap between germline ends came to 20 bases. CDR3 residues: CASTPQESRVETQYF. DNA of the CDR3: TGTGCCAGCACCCCACAGGAGTCAAGAGTTGAGACCCAGTACTTC.

The DNA for the CDR3 is TGTGCCAGCAGTTTTGGGGGGGCTGAAGCTTTCTTT. Its translation: CASSFGGAEAFF. The chain employs TRBV12-3 or TRBV12-4 and TRBJ1-1; weak D call: TRBD1 (5 bases). This CDR3 spans 12 amino acids. The ends were cut back, 3 bases at V and 6 bases at J, with 8 bases in the middle.

The chain is built from TRBV6-5 and TRBJ2-7, with D perhaps matching TRBD1 (6 bases). V shed 6 bases and J shed 5 bases, with 14 bases lying between them. CDR3 size: 13 residues. Germline CDR1 MNHEY, CDR2 SVGAGI. The CDR3 bases are TGTGCCAGCAGGGTTACAGGGAGCCACGAGCAGTACTTC. It is translated as CASRVTGSHEQYF.

The rearrangement joins TRBV6-9 to TRBJ2-7; 7 nucleotides align to TRBD1. Germline loops: CDR1 MNHGY, CDR2 SVAAGI. After removal of 2 bases from V and 6 bases from J, the junction contained 7 bases not matched to a gene. This CDR3 is built from 14 residues. In nucleotides, the CDR3 is TGTGCCAGCAGTTATGAGGGGGCCCACGGCGAGCAGTACTTC. Translating gives CASSYEGAHGEQYF.

V and J are TRBV5-1 and TRBJ2-3; 8 bases are a match to TRBD2. Germline CDR1 is SGHRS and CDR2 is YFSETQ. The CDR3 sequence is 15 residues long. V lost 2 bases to trimming and J lost 4 bases; unmatched junction nucleotides: 6. The CDR3 loop reads CASSLTGGASDTQYF. CDR3 nucleotides: TGCGCCAGCAGCTTAACCGGGGGGGCCTCAGATACGCAGTATTTT.

This chain uses TRBV6-6 with TRBJ2-1, with 7 bases matching TRBD1. The germline V gene has CDR1 MNHNY and CDR2 SVGAGI (reference sequence). This CDR3 has 13 residues. The V segment lost 2 bases and the J segment 9 bases; nucleotides outside the gene matches: 4. The CDR3 DNA reads TGTGCCAGCAGTTACCTAGGGGGCGGTGAGCAGTTCTTC. Amino acid sequence: CASSYLGGGEQFF.

In nucleotides, the CDR3 is TGTGCCAGCAGAACGACAGGGAGAGTTGGTCAGCCCCAGCATTTT. Amino acids: CASRTTGRVGQPQHF. The chain carries TRBV28 and TRBJ1-5; 7 bases align to TRBD1. Per the germline V gene, CDR1 is MDHEN and CDR2 is SYDVKM. The CDR3 consists of 15 residues. Trimming removed 6 bases from V and 6 bases from J; junction bases left unmatched: 11.

The table lists this clone with a few counts. The V and J genes are TRBV7-2 and TRBJ2-1, with no clear D. CDR3 length equals 16 residues. Trimming removed 3 bases at V and 5 bases at J, with 17 bases between. Germline values: CDR1 SGHTA, CDR2 FQGNSA. CDR3 sequence reads: CASSFAVVRPDNEQFF. The CDR3, as DNA: TGTGCCAGCAGCTTCGCGGTTGTTCGGCCCGACAATGAGCAGTTCTTC.

In its sample, this clone was seen once. This chain links TRBV28 with TRBJ1-1, with 7 bases identical to TRBD1. With V trimmed by 7 bases and J by 1 base, 9 bases remained unmatched. The CDR3 has 15 amino acids. Germline CDR1 and CDR2: MDHEN and SYDVKM. CDR3 amino acids: CASTHTTGWNTEAFF. The CDR3 DNA reads TGTGCCAGCACCCACACGACAGGGTGGAACACTGAAGCTTTCTTT.

CDR3 in DNA: TGCAGTGCTAGACAGAAAGAGACCCAGTACTTC. It specifies CSARQKETQYF. The chain joins TRBV20-1 to TRBJ2-5, with D unresolved. CDR1 is DFQATT and CDR2 is SNEGSKA in the germline V gene (reference sequence). V was pared by 2 bases and J by 3 bases, with 4 bases between. The CDR3 has 11 amino acids.

The chain has TRBV28 and TRBJ2-7, with D possibly TRBD2 on 5 matching bases. This CDR3 contains 15 residues. The ends were cut back, 10 bases at V and 3 bases at J, with 22 bases in the middle. CDR1 MDHEN and CDR2 SYDVKM come from the germline V gene. This chain's CDR3 is CATGGVITVVYEQYF. Written as DNA, the CDR3 is TGTGCCACAGGAGGTGTTATTACCGTTGTCTACGAGCAGTACTTC.